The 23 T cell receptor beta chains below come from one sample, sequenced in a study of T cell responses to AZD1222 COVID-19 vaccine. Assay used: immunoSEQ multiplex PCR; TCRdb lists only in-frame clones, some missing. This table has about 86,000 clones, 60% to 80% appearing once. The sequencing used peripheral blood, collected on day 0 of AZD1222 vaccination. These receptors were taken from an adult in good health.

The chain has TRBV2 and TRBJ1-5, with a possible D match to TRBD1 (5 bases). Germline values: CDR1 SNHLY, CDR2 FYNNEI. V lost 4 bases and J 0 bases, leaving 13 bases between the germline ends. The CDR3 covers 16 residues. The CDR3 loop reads CASSGTPGYSNQPQHF. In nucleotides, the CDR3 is TGTGCCAGCAGTGGAACCCCAGGGTATAGCAATCAGCCCCAGCATTTT.

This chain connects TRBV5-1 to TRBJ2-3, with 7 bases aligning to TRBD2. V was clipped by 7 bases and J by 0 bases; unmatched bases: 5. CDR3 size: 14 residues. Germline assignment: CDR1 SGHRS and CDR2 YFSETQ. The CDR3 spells CASGPGGSTDTQYF. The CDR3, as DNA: TGCGCCAGCGGTCCGGGGGGAAGCACAGATACGCAGTATTTT.

CDR3 sequence reads: CASSNRVGTQYF. As DNA, the CDR3 is TGTGCCAGCAGTAACAGGGTGGGGACCCAGTACTTC. This chain connects TRBV12-3 or TRBV12-4 to TRBJ2-5, with D maybe TRBD1 (6 bases). The CDR3 extends over 12 amino acids. The germline V and J ends were trimmed by 5 bases and 7 bases, with 11 bases remaining between them.

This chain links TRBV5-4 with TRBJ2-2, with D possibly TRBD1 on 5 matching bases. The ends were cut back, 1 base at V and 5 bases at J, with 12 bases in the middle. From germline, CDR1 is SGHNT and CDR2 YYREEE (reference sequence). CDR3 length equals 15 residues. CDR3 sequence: CASSLKGVGTGELFF. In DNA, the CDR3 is TGTGCCAGCAGCTTGAAAGGGGTGGGAACCGGGGAGCTGTTTTTT.

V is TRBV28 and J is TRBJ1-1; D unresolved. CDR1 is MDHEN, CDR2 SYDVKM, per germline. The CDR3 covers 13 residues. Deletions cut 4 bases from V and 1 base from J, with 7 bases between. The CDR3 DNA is TGTGCCAGCAGTTCTGAAAGGAACACTGAAGCTTTCTTT. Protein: CASSSERNTEAFF.

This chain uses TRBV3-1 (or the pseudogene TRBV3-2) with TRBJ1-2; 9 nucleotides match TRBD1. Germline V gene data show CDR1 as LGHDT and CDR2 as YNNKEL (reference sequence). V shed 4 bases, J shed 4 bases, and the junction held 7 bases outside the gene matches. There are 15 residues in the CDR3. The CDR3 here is CASSLGTGNPYGYTF. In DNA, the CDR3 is TGTGCCAGCAGCCTGGGGACAGGGAATCCCTATGGCTACACCTTC.

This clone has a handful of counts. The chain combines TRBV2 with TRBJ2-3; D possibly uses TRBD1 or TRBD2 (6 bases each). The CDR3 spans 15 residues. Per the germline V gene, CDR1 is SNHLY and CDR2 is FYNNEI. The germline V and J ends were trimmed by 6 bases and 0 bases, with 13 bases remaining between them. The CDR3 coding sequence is TGTGCCAGCAGGATGGACAGCGGGAGCACAGATACGCAGTATTTT. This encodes CASRMDSGSTDTQYF.

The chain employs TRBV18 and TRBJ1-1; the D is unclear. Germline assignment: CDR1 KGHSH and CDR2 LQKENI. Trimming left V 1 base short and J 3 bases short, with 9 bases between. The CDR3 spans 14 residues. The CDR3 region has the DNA TGTGCCAGCTCACCACGAGACGACCACACTGAAGCTTTCTTT. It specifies CASSPRDDHTEAFF.

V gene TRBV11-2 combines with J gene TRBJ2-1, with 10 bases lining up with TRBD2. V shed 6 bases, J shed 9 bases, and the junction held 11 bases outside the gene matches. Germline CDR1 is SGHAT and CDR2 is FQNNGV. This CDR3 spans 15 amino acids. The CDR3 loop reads CASSGLSGRALEQFF. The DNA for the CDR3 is TGTGCCAGCAGTGGACTAAGCGGGAGGGCCCTTGAGCAGTTCTTC.

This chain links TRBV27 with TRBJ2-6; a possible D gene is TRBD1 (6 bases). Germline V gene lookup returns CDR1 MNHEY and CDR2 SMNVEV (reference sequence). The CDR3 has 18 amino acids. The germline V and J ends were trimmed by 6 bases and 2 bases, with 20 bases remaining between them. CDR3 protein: CASRRDGGAFAGANVLTF. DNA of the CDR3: TGTGCCAGCAGACGCGATGGGGGCGCCTTTGCTGGGGCCAACGTCCTGACTTTC. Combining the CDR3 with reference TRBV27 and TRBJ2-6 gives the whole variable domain EAQVTQNPRYLITVTGKKLTVTCSQNMNHEYMSWYRQDPGLGLRQIYYSMNVEVTDKGDVPEGYKVSRKEKRNFPLILESPSPNQTSLYFCASRRDGGAFAGANVLTFGAGSRLTVL.

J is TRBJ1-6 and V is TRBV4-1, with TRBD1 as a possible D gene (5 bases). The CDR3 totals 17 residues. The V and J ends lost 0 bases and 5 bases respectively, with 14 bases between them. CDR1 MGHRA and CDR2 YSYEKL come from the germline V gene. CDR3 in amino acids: CASSQDGSWGNNSPLHF. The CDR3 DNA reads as TGCGCCAGCAGCCAAGATGGGTCTTGGGGGAATAATTCACCCCTCCACTTT.

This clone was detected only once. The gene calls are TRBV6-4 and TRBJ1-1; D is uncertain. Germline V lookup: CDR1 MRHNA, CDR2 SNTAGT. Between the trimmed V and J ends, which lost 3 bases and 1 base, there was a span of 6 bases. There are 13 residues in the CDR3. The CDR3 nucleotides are TGTGCCAGCAGTGAAGCCCGGAACACTGAAGCTTTCTTT. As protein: CASSEARNTEAFF.

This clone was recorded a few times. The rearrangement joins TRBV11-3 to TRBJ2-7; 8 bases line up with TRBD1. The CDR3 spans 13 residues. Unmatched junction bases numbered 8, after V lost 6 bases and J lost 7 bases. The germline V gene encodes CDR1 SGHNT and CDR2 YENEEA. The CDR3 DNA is TGTGCCAGCAGTCCTCAGGGGGCAGGGGAGCAGTACTTC. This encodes CASSPQGAGEQYF.

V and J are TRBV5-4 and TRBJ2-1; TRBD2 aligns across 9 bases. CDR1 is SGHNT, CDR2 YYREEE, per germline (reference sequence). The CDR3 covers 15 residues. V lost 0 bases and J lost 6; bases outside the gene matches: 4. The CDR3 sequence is CASSLGLAGTNEQFF. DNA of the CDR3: TGTGCCAGCAGCTTGGGTCTAGCGGGGACCAATGAGCAGTTCTTC.

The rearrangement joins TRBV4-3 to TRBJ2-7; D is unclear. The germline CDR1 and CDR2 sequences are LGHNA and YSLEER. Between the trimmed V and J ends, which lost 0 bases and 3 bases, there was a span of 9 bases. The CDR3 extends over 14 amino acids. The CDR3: CASSQDRTLYEQYF. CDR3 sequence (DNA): TGCGCCAGCAGCCAAGATCGCACGCTCTACGAGCAGTACTTC.

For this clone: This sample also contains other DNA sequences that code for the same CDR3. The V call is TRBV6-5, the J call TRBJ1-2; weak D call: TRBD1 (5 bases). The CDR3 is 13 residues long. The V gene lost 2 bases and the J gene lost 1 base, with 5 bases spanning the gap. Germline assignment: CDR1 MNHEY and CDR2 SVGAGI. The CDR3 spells CASSYDSNYGYTF. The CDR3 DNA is TGTGCCAGCAGTTACGACAGTAACTATGGCTACACCTTC.

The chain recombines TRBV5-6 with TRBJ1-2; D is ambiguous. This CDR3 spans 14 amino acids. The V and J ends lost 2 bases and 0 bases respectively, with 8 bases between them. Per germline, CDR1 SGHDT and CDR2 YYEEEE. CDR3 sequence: CASSFDTPNYGYTF. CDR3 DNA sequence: TGTGCCAGCAGCTTCGACACCCCTAACTATGGCTACACCTTC.

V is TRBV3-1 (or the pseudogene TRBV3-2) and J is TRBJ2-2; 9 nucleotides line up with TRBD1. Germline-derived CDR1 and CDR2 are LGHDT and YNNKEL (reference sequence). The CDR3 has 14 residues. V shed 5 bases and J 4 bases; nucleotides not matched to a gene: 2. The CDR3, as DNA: TGTGCCAGCAGCTTGACAGGGGGCACCGGGGAGCTGTTTTTT. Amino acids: CASSLTGGTGELFF.

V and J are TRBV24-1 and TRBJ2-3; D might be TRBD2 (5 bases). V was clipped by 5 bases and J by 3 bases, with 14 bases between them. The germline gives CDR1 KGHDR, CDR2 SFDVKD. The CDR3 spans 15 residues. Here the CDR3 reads CATSGGGLWTDTQYF. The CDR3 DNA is TGTGCCACCAGTGGAGGCGGGTTGTGGACAGATACGCAGTATTTT.

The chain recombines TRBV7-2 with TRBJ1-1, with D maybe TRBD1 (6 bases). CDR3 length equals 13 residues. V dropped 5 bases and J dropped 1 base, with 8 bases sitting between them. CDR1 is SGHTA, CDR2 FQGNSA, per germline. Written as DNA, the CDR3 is TGTGCCAGCAGCCCACAGGGGAACACTGAAGCTTTCTTT. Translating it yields CASSPQGNTEAFF.

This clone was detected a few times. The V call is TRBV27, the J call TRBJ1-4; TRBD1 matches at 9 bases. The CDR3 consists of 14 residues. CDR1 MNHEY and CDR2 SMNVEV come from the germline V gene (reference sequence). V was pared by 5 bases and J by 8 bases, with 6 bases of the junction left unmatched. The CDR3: CASSKQGAGEKLFF. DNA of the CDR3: TGTGCCAGCAGTAAACAGGGGGCGGGAGAAAAACTGTTTTTT.

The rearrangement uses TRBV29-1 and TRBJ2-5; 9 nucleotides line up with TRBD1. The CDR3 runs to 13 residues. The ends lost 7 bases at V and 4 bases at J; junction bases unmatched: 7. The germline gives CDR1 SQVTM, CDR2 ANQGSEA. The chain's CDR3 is CSGTGGLGETQYF. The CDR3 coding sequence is TGCAGCGGTACAGGGGGCCTCGGAGAGACCCAGTACTTC.

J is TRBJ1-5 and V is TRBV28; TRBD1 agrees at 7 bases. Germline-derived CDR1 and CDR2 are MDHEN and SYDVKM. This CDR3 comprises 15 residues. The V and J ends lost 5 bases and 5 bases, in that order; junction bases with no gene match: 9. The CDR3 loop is CASSAPGTEYQPQHF. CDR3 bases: TGTGCCAGCAGTGCCCCCGGGACAGAATATCAGCCCCAGCATTTT.